These 30 T cell receptor beta chains originate from one sample sequenced in a study of blood T cell repertoires in COVID-19. Sequencing used immunoSEQ multiplex PCR; TCRdb keeps in-frame clones, though not all of them. The sample shows 200,000 to 250,000 clones, approximately 80% of them seen only once. Sequenced sample: peripheral blood. These receptors were taken from a woman aged 80 or over with acute or convalescent COVID-19.

This chain joins TRBV7-8 and TRBJ1-2; D gene uncertain. The CDR3 contains 13 residues. With 5 bases removed from V and 5 bases from J, the gap between germline ends came to 12 bases. Germline V gene data show CDR1 as SGHVS and CDR2 as FQNEAQ. CDR3 region: CASSLPSGYGYTF. As DNA, the CDR3 is TGTGCCAGCAGCCTACCTTCGGGGTATGGCTACACCTTC.

On this clone: The junction and the germline gene differ at one end; a read error may be behind it. This chain links TRBV30 with TRBJ1-4; D not certain. Germline lookup yields CDR1 GTSNPN and CDR2 SVGIG (reference sequence). The CDR3 totals 13 residues. The CDR3 nucleotides are TGTGCCTGGAGTGTAGTTGCTAACGAAAAACTGTTTTTT. Protein product: CAWSVVANEKLFF.

The J gene is TRBJ2-2, the V gene TRBV7-9; D unresolved. The V gene lost 3 bases and the J gene lost 1 base, with 6 bases spanning the gap. Germline V gives CDR1 SEHNR, CDR2 FQNEAQ (reference sequence). This CDR3 region has 14 residues. The DNA for the CDR3 is TGTGCCAGCAGCTTGTTCCAGAACACCGGGGAGCTGTTTTTT. It specifies CASSLFQNTGELFF.

With regard to this clone: Other DNA sequences in the same sample also yield this CDR3. The chain combines TRBV7-3 with TRBJ2-1; 7 positions match TRBD1. Germline loops: CDR1 SGHTA, CDR2 FQGTGA. The CDR3 loop spans 13 amino acids. The J segment lost 5 bases and the V segment lost 5 bases, leaving 3 bases of the junction unmatched. The CDR3 is CASSRDSHNEQFF. The DNA for the CDR3 is TGTGCCAGCAGCCGGGACAGCCACAATGAGCAGTTCTTC. Based on the CDR3 plus reference TRBV7-3 and TRBJ2-1, the full variable domain is GAGVSQTPSNKVTEKGKYVELRCDPISGHTALYWYRQSLGQGPEFLIYFQGTGAADDSGLPNDRFFAVRPEGSVSTLKIQRTERGDSAVYLCASSRDSHNEQFFGPGTRLTVL.

The J gene is TRBJ2-7, the V gene TRBV5-1; the D gene is possibly TRBD1 (5 bases). Germline V gene data show CDR1 as SGHRS and CDR2 as YFSETQ. This CDR3 has 15 residues. Deletions cut 1 base from V and 5 bases from J, with 16 bases between. CDR3 region: CASSLSGLSFDEQYF. In DNA, the CDR3 is TGCGCCAGCAGCTTGTCAGGGCTTAGCTTCGACGAGCAGTACTTC.

The chain uses TRBV7-8 and TRBJ2-7; D is possibly TRBD2 (6 bases). CDR3 length equals 13 residues. Germline V lookup: CDR1 SGHVS, CDR2 FQNEAQ. The V and J ends lost 1 base and 7 bases respectively, with 11 bases between them. CDR3 DNA sequence: TGTGCCAGCAGCTTAGGAATGGGGAGGGAGCAGTACTTC. This sequence encodes CASSLGMGREQYF.

The V and J genes are TRBV28 and TRBJ1-5, with D tentatively TRBD1 (5 bases). Trimming took 5 bases from V and 6 from J, leaving 14 bases between them. The CDR3 is made up of 14 amino acids. Germline CDR1 reads MDHEN; CDR2 reads SYDVKM. In nucleotides, the CDR3 is TGTGCCAGCAGTCCAAAAGTTGGGGCTCAGCCCCAGCATTTT. Protein sequence: CASSPKVGAQPQHF.

The chain employs TRBV7-2 and TRBJ2-1; D may be TRBD2 (6 bases). V was clipped by 5 bases and J by 6 bases, with 20 bases between them. The CDR3 runs to 16 residues. Germline CDR1 SGHTA, CDR2 FQGNSA. CDR3 nucleotide sequence: TGTGCCAGCAGCCGCGGCCGGGACTCAAGGTCCAATGAGCAGTTCTTC. Translating gives CASSRGRDSRSNEQFF.

Regarding this clone: The sample carries other DNA sequences with the same CDR3. The chain links TRBV5-1 to TRBJ2-2, with 7 bases aligning to TRBD1. Germline V gives CDR1 SGHRS, CDR2 YFSETQ. The CDR3 is 15 residues long. The V segment lost 3 bases and the J segment 0 bases; nucleotides outside the gene matches: 2. The DNA of the CDR3 is TGCGCCAGCAGCTCCGACAGGGCGAACACCGGGGAGCTGTTTTTT. Protein: CASSSDRANTGELFF.

This clone was counted a few times. The chain recombines TRBV7-2 with TRBJ1-4, with D perhaps TRBD1 (5 bases). Germline CDR1 is SGHTA and CDR2 is FQGNSA. This CDR3 region has 14 residues. V was shortened by 5 bases and J by 4 bases, with 11 bases between the two germline ends. CDR3 nucleotide sequence: TGTGCCAGCAGCCAAGACAGCGTTAATGAAAAACTGTTTTTT. Protein sequence: CASSQDSVNEKLFF.

This clone was seen once. The chain carries TRBV7-3 and TRBJ1-6, with 7 nucleotides matching TRBD1. From germline, CDR1 is SGHTA and CDR2 FQGTGA. V gave up 3 bases and J gave up 5 bases; unmatched junction bases: 1. The CDR3 is 14 amino acids. The CDR3 DNA reads as TGTGCCAGCAGCTTGGGGACAGATAATTCACCCCTCCACTTT. Protein: CASSLGTDNSPLHF.

V is TRBV7-2 and J is TRBJ1-2; 10 positions agree with TRBD1. Losses at the gene ends were 5 bases for V and 5 bases for J; bases not matched to a gene: 8. From germline, CDR1 is SGHTA and CDR2 FQGNSA. The CDR3 loop spans 15 amino acids. CDR3 in amino acids: CASSQGGTGAYGYTF. The CDR3, as DNA: TGTGCCAGCAGCCAAGGGGGGACAGGGGCTTATGGCTACACCTTC. The variable domain in full, with the rest retrieved from reference TRBV7-2 and TRBJ1-2, is GAGVSQSPSNKVTEKGKDVELRCDPISGHTALYWYRQSLGQGLEFLIYFQGNSAPDKSGLPSDRFSAERTGGSVSTLTIQRTQQEDSAVYLCASSQGGTGAYGYTFGSGTRLTVV.

The chain links TRBV28 to TRBJ2-7; D may be TRBD2 (7 bases). Deletions cut 5 bases from V and 7 bases from J, with 15 bases between. This CDR3 spans 13 amino acids. CDR1 and CDR2 from the germline V gene are MDHEN and SYDVKM. CDR3: CASSTGGGREQYF. CDR3 nucleotide sequence: TGTGCCAGCAGTACTGGGGGGGGGCGGGAGCAGTACTTC.

This clone showed up just a few times. The rearrangement links TRBV14 to TRBJ1-2; D call uncertain. The CDR3 is 12 amino acids. The V gene's germline CDR1 is SGHDN and CDR2 FVKESK. With 1 base removed from V and 8 bases from J, the gap between germline ends came to 8 bases. In DNA, the CDR3 is TGTGCCAGCAGCCAAGCGAGGGTCGGCTACACCTTC. This sequence encodes CASSQARVGYTF.

The rearrangement joins TRBV11-2 to TRBJ2-1, with 11 bases matching TRBD1. Germline V gives CDR1 SGHAT, CDR2 FQNNGV. The CDR3 has 15 residues. Trimming cost V 5 bases and J 2 bases; bases outside gene matches: 2. The CDR3 loop is CASSLGQGAYNEQFF. In DNA, the CDR3 is TGTGCCAGCAGCCTGGGACAGGGGGCCTACAATGAGCAGTTCTTC.

V gene TRBV15 combines with J gene TRBJ2-3; possibly TRBD2 for D (5 bases). Germline V gene lookup returns CDR1 LNHNV and CDR2 YYDKDF (reference sequence). V lost 6 bases and J lost 6, with 10 bases in between. This CDR3 contains 12 residues. The CDR3 loop reads CATRPRGDTQYF. As DNA, the CDR3 is TGTGCCACCAGACCCCGCGGGGATACGCAGTATTTT. The whole variable domain, remainder taken from reference TRBV15 and TRBJ2-3, is DAMVIQNPRYQVTQFGKPVTLSCSQTLNHNVMYWYQQKSSQAPKLLFHYYDKDFNNEADTPDNFQSRRPNTSFCFLDIRSPGLGDTAMYLCATRPRGDTQYFGPGTRLTVL.

The rearrangement joins TRBV5-6 to TRBJ2-7; 8 nucleotides align to TRBD2. CDR3 size: 17 residues. Germline CDR1 is SGHDT and CDR2 is YYEEEE. Trimming took 3 bases from V and 6 from J; bases not matched to a gene: 17. The CDR3 DNA reads as TGTGCCAGCAGCTCCTGGGGAAGACTAGCGAGTTCCGGCGAGCAGTACTTC. Residues: CASSSWGRLASSGEQYF. Full variable domain (rest looked up from reference TRBV5-6 and TRBJ2-7): DAGVTQSPTHLIKTRGQQVTLRCSPKSGHDTVSWYQQALGQGPQFIFQYYEEEERQRGNFPDRFSGHQFPNYSSELNVNALLLGDSALYLCASSSWGRLASSGEQYFGPGTRLTVT.

The rearrangement joins TRBV6-2 or TRBV6-3 to TRBJ1-2; 8 nucleotides line up with TRBD1. The J segment lost 7 bases and the V segment lost 5 bases, leaving 9 bases of the junction unmatched. CDR1 and CDR2 (germline): MNHEY, SVGEGT. CDR3 length: 14 residues. DNA for the CDR3: TGTGCCAGCAGTCCATCCGGACAGGGAGGTGGCTACACCTTC. Protein sequence: CASSPSGQGGGYTF.

The chain is built from TRBV6-2 or TRBV6-3 and TRBJ1-2, with D unresolved. This CDR3 spans 18 amino acids. Germline V gives CDR1 MNHEY, CDR2 SVGEGT. V was clipped by 0 bases and J by 0 bases, with 17 bases between them. The CDR3, as DNA: TGTGCCAGCAGTTACTCAGGACGACGGGGTTGGCCTAACTATGGCTACACCTTC. This sequence encodes CASSYSGRRGWPNYGYTF.

The chain is built from TRBV5-8 and TRBJ1-1; D may be TRBD1 (5 bases). The CDR3 contains 16 residues. Germline CDR1 reads SGHTS; CDR2 reads YDEGEE. Trimming removed 1 base from V and 0 bases from J, with 13 bases in between. The CDR3 DNA reads as TGTGCCAGCAGCTTGTCAAGGGGCAGGGTGAACACTGAAGCTTTCTTT. Its translation: CASSLSRGRVNTEAFF.

The J gene is TRBJ2-3, the V gene TRBV18, with 8 nucleotides matching TRBD1. The germline gives CDR1 KGHSH, CDR2 LQKENI. The V gene end was trimmed by 3 bases and the J gene end by 8 bases; junction bases not matched to a gene: 1. The CDR3 spans 12 residues. CDR3 sequence (DNA): TGTGCCAGCTCACCCGACAGGGGTACGCAGTATTTT. Translating it yields CASSPDRGTQYF.

The chain combines TRBV29-1 with TRBJ2-2; D might be TRBD1 (5 bases). CDR1 is SQVTM, CDR2 ANQGSEA, per germline. V dropped 4 bases and J dropped 4 bases, with 16 bases sitting between them. The CDR3 runs 15 residues. The CDR3 region is CSVVILGRGTGELFF. CDR3 coding DNA: TGCAGCGTTGTGATCCTAGGTAGGGGCACCGGGGAGCTGTTTTTT.

This clone was detected only a few times. CDR3 bases: TGTGCCAGCAGCTTAGATGCGGGGCCCTACGAGCAGTACTTC. Amino acid sequence: CASSLDAGPYEQYF. The chain links TRBV11-3 to TRBJ2-7; D might be TRBD2 (6 bases). Trimming shortened V by 0 bases and J by 2 bases, and 8 bases separated the two germline ends. The CDR3 consists of 14 residues. Germline assignment: CDR1 SGHNT and CDR2 YENEEA.

The chain links TRBV21-1 to TRBJ2-1; the DNA was not compared with TRBD2, the D call given in the table. TRBV21-1 is a known pseudogene. The CDR3 is 17 amino acids. The CDR3 nucleotides read TGTGCCAGCAGCAAAGGTCTTGGCGGGGTGTCCTACAATGAGCAGTTCTTC. It is translated as CASSKGLGGVSYNEQFF.

In DNA, the CDR3 is TGTGCCAGCAGCCCTATATCTCAACTAAATGAAAAACTGTTTTTT. This codes for CASSPISQLNEKLFF. This sequence joins TRBV27 and TRBJ1-4, with D unclear. Germline V gene lookup returns CDR1 MNHEY and CDR2 SMNVEV (reference sequence). Trimming shortened V by 6 bases and J by 5 bases, and 16 bases separated the two germline ends. The CDR3 contains 15 residues.

The gene calls are TRBV30 and TRBJ2-2; the D gene is possibly TRBD1 (6 bases). The CDR3 is 15 amino acids. V lost 2 bases and J lost 5, with 15 bases in between. The germline gives CDR1 GTSNPN, CDR2 SVGIG (reference sequence). Here the CDR3 reads CAWSKTGTSTGELFF. The CDR3 nucleotides read TGTGCCTGGAGTAAAACCGGGACATCGACCGGGGAGCTGTTTTTT.

The rearrangement joins TRBV2 to TRBJ1-2, with no clear D. The CDR3 sequence is 14 residues long. Trimming removed 2 bases from V and 5 bases from J, with 12 bases in between. Germline V gives CDR1 SNHLY, CDR2 FYNNEI. In nucleotides, the CDR3 is TGTGCCAGCAGTGAAAGGCGGTCCGTTTATGGCTACACCTTC. This gives the protein CASSERRSVYGYTF. The full variable domain, in which reference TRBV2 and TRBJ1-2 provide the parts outside the CDR3, is EPEVTQTPSHQVTQMGQEVILRCVPISNHLYFYWYRQILGQKVEFLVSFYNNEISEKSEIFDDQFSVERPDGSNFTLKIRSTKLEDSAMYFCASSERRSVYGYTFGSGTRLTVV.

The chain is built from TRBV2 and TRBJ1-4; D remains ambiguous. Germline lookup yields CDR1 SNHLY and CDR2 FYNNEI. V lost 4 bases and J lost 4, with 4 bases in between. The CDR3 sequence is 12 residues long. CDR3 amino acids: CASSALNEKLFF. The DNA of the CDR3 is TGTGCCAGCAGTGCACTTAATGAAAAACTGTTTTTT.

The chain links TRBV15 to TRBJ2-3, with 8 bases lining up with TRBD2. Germline assignment: CDR1 LNHNV and CDR2 YYDKDF (reference sequence). V lost 0 bases, J lost 6 bases, and 8 bases stayed unmatched. This CDR3 is built from 16 residues. CDR3 bases: TGTGCCACCAGCAGAGATCAAGCGGGAGCGTCCGATACGCAGTATTTT. It is translated as CATSRDQAGASDTQYF.

DNA of the CDR3: TGTGCCAGCAGCCGAAGGACTAGCGGGAGCAGGGAGACCCAGTACTTC. Its protein product is CASSRRTSGSRETQYF. V and J are TRBV3-1 (or the pseudogene TRBV3-2) and TRBJ2-5, with 13 bases fitting TRBD2. This CDR3 is built from 16 residues. The ends lost 4 bases at V and 5 bases at J; junction bases unmatched: 7. The germline gives CDR1 LGHDT, CDR2 YNNKEL (reference sequence).